This TCR beta chain was recovered during a study of long-term antiretroviral therapy in people with HIV. Study outcomes and limitations: Control repertoires displayed wider CDR3 length ranges than the HIV repertoires.

The J segment lost 0 bases and the V segment lost 8 bases, leaving 8 bases of the junction unmatched. Looked up from germline, CDR1 is SEHNR and CDR2 is FQNEAQ (reference sequence). CDR3 length: 17 residues. Concerning this clone: Its specificity is not known.

Runs used v3.0 of the immunoSEQ assay and were done at survey level. TCRdb's table, derived via immunoSEQ multiplex PCR, lists solely in-frame clones and lacks some. Of 25,000 to 35,000 clones listed, more than 85% are singletons. The TCR originated in a man younger than 30 with HIV. The V gene is TRBV7-9, the J gene TRBJ2-1, with TRBD2 identical over 12 bases. The sample in question was unsorted PBMCs, obtained 3.1 years after starting antiretroviral therapy. CDR3 sequence reads: CASPGLAGGPSYNEQFF. CDR3 nucleotide sequence: TGTGCCAGCCCTGGGCTAGCGGGAGGGCCCTCCTACAATGAGCAGTTCTTC.